Listed here are 15 T cell receptor beta chains from one sample, sequenced in a study of a mutant IDH1 vaccine in newly diagnosed glioma. No antigens are known for them. TCRdb keeps only in-frame clones here, not all; method: immunoSEQ multiplex PCR. The sample yields 45,000 to 65,000 clones, around 82% seen once. As for time point: week 5, during vaccination. One vaccine dose held 300 ug of mutant IDH1 20-mer peptide and came with topical imiquimod. Sequencing used PBMCs, obtained from a glioma patient whose treatment included an IDH1 peptide vaccine. These receptors all stem from a young woman with glioma. Some clones in this sample may be carry-over from other donors' samples.

This chain uses TRBV5-1 with TRBJ2-7, with unresolved D. V was cut by 0 bases and J by 1 base, with 8 bases left in between. CDR1 is SGHRS, CDR2 YFSETQ, per germline. CDR3 size: 14 residues. The CDR3 region is CASSLDFISYEQYF. CDR3 in DNA: TGCGCCAGCAGCTTGGACTTTATTTCCTACGAGCAGTACTTC.

This chain links TRBV5-6 with TRBJ2-7; 8 bases align to TRBD1. CDR1 is SGHDT, CDR2 YYEEEE, per germline. Trimming cost V 4 bases and J 3 bases; bases outside gene matches: 6. CDR3 length: 14 amino acids. The CDR3 loop is CASSGRDRYYEQYF. The CDR3 coding sequence is TGTGCCAGCAGCGGGCGGGACAGGTACTACGAGCAGTACTTC.

The chain carries TRBV9 and TRBJ2-2; D might be TRBD2 (5 bases). This CDR3 is 16 amino acids long. Per the germline V gene, CDR1 is SGDLS and CDR2 is YYNGEE. V was trimmed by 3 bases and J by 3 bases, leaving 15 bases between them. In DNA form, the CDR3 reads TGTGCCAGCAGCGAACGACCGACGGACTACACCGGGGAGCTGTTTTTT. Residues: CASSERPTDYTGELFF.

The chain combines TRBV5-5 with TRBJ2-4; 7 bases align to TRBD2. The CDR3 runs 14 residues. V lost 0 bases, J lost 6 bases, and 3 bases stayed unmatched. Germline V lookup: CDR1 SGHKS, CDR2 YYEKEE (reference sequence). In DNA form, the CDR3 reads TGTGCCAGCAGCTTGGGACCGGGGGGAAACATTCAGTACTTC. As protein: CASSLGPGGNIQYF.

This chain links TRBV6-4 with TRBJ1-2, with 8 bases that match TRBD1. J lost 4 bases, V lost 6 bases, and 10 bases had no gene match. Germline V gene data show CDR1 as MRHNA and CDR2 as SNTAGT. The CDR3 has 15 residues. For the CDR3, the DNA is TGTGCCAGCAGCCCCGGACAGGGTGGGAGCTATGGCTACACCTTC. This codes for CASSPGQGGSYGYTF.

V and J are TRBV7-8 and TRBJ1-1, with a weak D call TRBD1 (6 bases). Between the trimmed V and J ends, which lost 4 bases and 2 bases, there was a span of 14 bases. The germline CDR1 and CDR2 sequences are SGHVS and FQNEAQ. The CDR3 has 15 amino acids. CDR3 protein: CASSSTTGTNTEAFF. In nucleotides, the CDR3 is TGTGCCAGCAGCTCTACGACAGGTACCAACACTGAAGCTTTCTTT. Combining the CDR3 with reference TRBV7-8 and TRBJ1-1 gives the whole variable domain GAGVSQSPRYKVAKRGQDVALRCDPISGHVSLFWYQQALGQGPEFLTYFQNEAQLDKSGLPSDRFFAERPEGSVSTLKIQRTQQEDSAVYLCASSSTTGTNTEAFFGQGTRLTVV.

This sequence joins TRBV27 and TRBJ1-2; D possibly corresponds to TRBD1 (5 bases). The V end was cut by 2 bases, the J end by 7 bases, with 14 bases between. Germline loops: CDR1 MNHEY, CDR2 SMNVEV (reference sequence). The CDR3 covers 14 residues. CDR3 nucleotides: TGTGCCAGCAGTTTAGATCGCGGGGGTGGTGGCTACACCTTC. It specifies CASSLDRGGGGYTF.

The gene calls are TRBV12-5 and TRBJ1-4; TRBD1 is a possible D gene (6 bases). Germline V gene lookup returns CDR1 LGHNT and CDR2 FRNRAP. With 2 bases removed from V and 0 bases from J, the gap between germline ends came to 13 bases. The CDR3 is made up of 17 amino acids. The CDR3: CASGLTSGETTNEKLFF. CDR3 DNA sequence: TGTGCTAGTGGTTTGACTTCAGGGGAAACAACTAATGAAAAACTGTTTTTT.

The V and J genes are TRBV6-1 and TRBJ2-1; 10 bases are shared with TRBD2. CDR3 length: 16 residues. Germline CDR1 is MNHNS and CDR2 is SASEGT. The V and J ends lost 3 bases and 7 bases, in that order; junction bases with no gene match: 9. The CDR3 DNA reads as TGTGCCAGCAGTGACCCAAGCGGGAGGGGTGGGAATGAGCAGTTCTTC. Translated: CASSDPSGRGGNEQFF.

This clone has only a few counts. V usage is TRBV18 and J usage is TRBJ1-5; maybe TRBD1 (6 bases). Germline loops: CDR1 KGHSH, CDR2 LQKENI. The V end was cut by 3 bases, the J end by 7 bases, with 10 bases between. The CDR3 length is 13 residues. As DNA, the CDR3 is TGTGCCAGCTCACCGGGGGCCAGGCAGCCCCAGCATTTT. Its protein product is CASSPGARQPQHF.

In this sample, this clone turned up a few times. V and J are TRBV2 and TRBJ1-2; D not resolved. The CDR3 contains 15 residues. The V and J ends lost 2 bases and 2 bases respectively, with 12 bases between them. Germline V gene sequence: CDR1 SNHLY, CDR2 FYNNEI. CDR3 DNA: TGTGCCAGCAGTGAATTTAGGGCCGGGAACTATGGCTACACCTTC. Its translation: CASSEFRAGNYGYTF.

The chain links TRBV9 to TRBJ1-2; D gene unclear. Between the trimmed V and J ends, which lost 2 bases and 8 bases, there was a span of 10 bases. Looked up from germline, CDR1 is SGDLS and CDR2 is YYNGEE. The CDR3 is 12 residues long. The CDR3: CASSVQGGGYTF. The CDR3 bases are TGTGCCAGCAGCGTCCAAGGAGGCGGCTACACCTTC.

V and J are TRBV7-9 and TRBJ2-4; TRBD1 agrees at 8 bases. CDR1 is SEHNR, CDR2 FQNEAQ, per germline (reference sequence). Trimming took 1 base from V and 6 from J; bases not matched to a gene: 5. The CDR3 length is 15 residues. The CDR3 reads CASSLGQGARNIQYF. The CDR3 nucleotides are TGTGCCAGCAGCTTAGGTCAGGGGGCGAGAAACATTCAGTACTTC.

Relative to its sample, this clone is medium-sized. The chain carries TRBV28 and TRBJ2-7; the match to TRBD1 covers 7 bases. The CDR3 is 13 amino acids. Germline V gene sequence: CDR1 MDHEN, CDR2 SYDVKM. V lost 6 bases, J lost 0 bases, and 2 bases stayed unmatched. Written as DNA, the CDR3 is TGTGCCAGCAGGGGACAGTCCTCCTACGAGCAGTACTTC. This gives the protein CASRGQSSYEQYF.

This chain joins TRBV19 and TRBJ1-6, with TRBD1 identical over 7 bases. Per the germline V gene, CDR1 is LNHDA and CDR2 is SQIVND (reference sequence). V shed 1 base and J 9 bases; nucleotides not matched to a gene: 6. The CDR3 spans 15 residues. Written as DNA, the CDR3 is TGTGCCAGTAGTATAGTAACAGGGGTCGGTTCACCCCTCCACTTT. It is translated as CASSIVTGVGSPLHF. The whole variable domain, remainder taken from reference TRBV19 and TRBJ1-6, is DGGITQSPKYLFRKEGQNVTLSCEQNLNHDAMYWYRQDPGQGLRLIYYSQIVNDFQKGDIAEGYSVSREKKESFPLTVTSAQKNPTAFYLCASSIVTGVGSPLHFGNGTRLTVT.